This T cell receptor (beta chain) was identified during a study of CD8 T cells in ankylosing spondylitis. Study-wide results and caveats: The authors reported significant enrichment of disease-linked clones in matched ankylosing spondylitis synovial fluid. Ankylosing spondylitis blood appeared to carry a characteristic TCR beta motif of roughly eight highly homologous variants.

In TCRdb, the 5' RACE reads were re-called with MiXCR into one record per CDR3 protein. The sample includes 450,000 to 550,000 distinct CDR3 sequences, approximately 5.3% of them seen just once. There are many counts of this clonotype. Its specificity is unknown. The clonotype originates from a male donor with ankylosing spondylitis. The specimen was blood, either unsorted or a sorted T cell fraction (not recorded which).

CDR3 DNA: TGTGCCAGCAGCTTAGTGGGACAATATAATTCACCCCTCCACTTT. Its protein is CASSLVGQYNSPLHF. V and J are TRBV7-2 and TRBJ1-6, with D possibly TRBD1 on 6 matching bases. The V end was cut by 1 base, the J end by 4 bases, with 8 bases between. The CDR3 sequence is 15 residues long. Germline values: CDR1 SGHTA, CDR2 FQGNSA.